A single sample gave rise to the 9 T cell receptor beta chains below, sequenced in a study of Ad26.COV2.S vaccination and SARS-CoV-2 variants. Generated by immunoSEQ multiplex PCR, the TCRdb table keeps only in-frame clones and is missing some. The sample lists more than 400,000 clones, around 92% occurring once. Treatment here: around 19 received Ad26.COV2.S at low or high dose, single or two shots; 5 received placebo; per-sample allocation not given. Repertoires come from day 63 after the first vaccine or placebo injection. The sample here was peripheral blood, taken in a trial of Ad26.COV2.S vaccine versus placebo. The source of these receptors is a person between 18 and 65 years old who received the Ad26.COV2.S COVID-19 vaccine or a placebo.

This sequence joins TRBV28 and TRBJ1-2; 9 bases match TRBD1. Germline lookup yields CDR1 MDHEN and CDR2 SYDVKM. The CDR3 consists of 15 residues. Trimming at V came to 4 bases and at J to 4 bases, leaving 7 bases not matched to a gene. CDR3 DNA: TGTGCCAGCAGTTGGCGGGGGGACAGGGCCTATGGCTACACCTTC. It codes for CASSWRGDRAYGYTF.

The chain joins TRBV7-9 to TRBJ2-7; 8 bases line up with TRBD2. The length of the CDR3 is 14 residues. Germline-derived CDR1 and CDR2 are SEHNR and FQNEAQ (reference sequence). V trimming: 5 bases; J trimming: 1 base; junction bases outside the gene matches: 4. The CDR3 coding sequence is TGTGCCAGCAGCGCCGGGACTAGATCCTACGAGCAGTACTTC. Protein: CASSAGTRSYEQYF.

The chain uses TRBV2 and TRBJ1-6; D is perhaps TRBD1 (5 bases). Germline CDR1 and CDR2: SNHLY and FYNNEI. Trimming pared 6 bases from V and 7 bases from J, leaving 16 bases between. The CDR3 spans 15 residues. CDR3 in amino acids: CASRRPGPTNSPLHF. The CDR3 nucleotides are TGTGCCAGCAGGAGACCGGGACCGACGAATTCACCCCTCCACTTT.

The CDR3: CAWSRQATNYGYTF. The CDR3, as DNA: TGTGCCTGGAGCCGACAGGCGACTAACTATGGCTACACCTTC. This chain joins TRBV30 and TRBJ1-2; tentatively, D is TRBD1 (6 bases). Germline V CDR1 and CDR2: GTSNPN, SVGIG (reference sequence). The CDR3 has 14 amino acids. Trimming left V 3 bases short and J 0 bases short, with 11 bases between.

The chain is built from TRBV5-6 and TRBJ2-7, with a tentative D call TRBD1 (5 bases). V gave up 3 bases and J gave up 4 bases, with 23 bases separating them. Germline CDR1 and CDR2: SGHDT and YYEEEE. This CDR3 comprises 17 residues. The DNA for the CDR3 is TGTGCCAGCAGCTACCCTTCCTCAGGGTCGCTTCGTTACGAGCAGTACTTC. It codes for CASSYPSSGSLRYEQYF.

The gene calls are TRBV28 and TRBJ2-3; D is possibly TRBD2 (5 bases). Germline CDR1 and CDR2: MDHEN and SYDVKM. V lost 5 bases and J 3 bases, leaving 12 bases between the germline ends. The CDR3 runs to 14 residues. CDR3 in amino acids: CASSLGLITDTQYF. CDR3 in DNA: TGTGCCAGCAGTCTCGGACTTATTACAGATACGCAGTATTTT. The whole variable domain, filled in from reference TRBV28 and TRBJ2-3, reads DVKVTQSSRYLVKRTGEKVFLECVQDMDHENMFWYRQDPGLGLRLIYFSYDVKMKEKGDIPEGYSVSREKKERFSLILESASTNQTSMYLCASSLGLITDTQYFGPGTRLTVL.

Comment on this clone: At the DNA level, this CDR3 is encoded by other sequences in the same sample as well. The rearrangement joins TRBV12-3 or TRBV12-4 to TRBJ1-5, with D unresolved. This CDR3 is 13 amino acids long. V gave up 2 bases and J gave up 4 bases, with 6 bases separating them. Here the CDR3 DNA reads TGTGCCAGCAGTTTAACCTCTAATCAGCCCCAGCATTTT. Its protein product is CASSLTSNQPQHF.

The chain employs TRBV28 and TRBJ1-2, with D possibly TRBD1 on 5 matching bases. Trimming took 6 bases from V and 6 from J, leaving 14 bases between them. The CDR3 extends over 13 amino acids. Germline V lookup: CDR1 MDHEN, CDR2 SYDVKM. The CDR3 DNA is TGTGCCAGCAGCCTAAGGGGAACGGATGGCTACACCTTC. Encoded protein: CASSLRGTDGYTF.

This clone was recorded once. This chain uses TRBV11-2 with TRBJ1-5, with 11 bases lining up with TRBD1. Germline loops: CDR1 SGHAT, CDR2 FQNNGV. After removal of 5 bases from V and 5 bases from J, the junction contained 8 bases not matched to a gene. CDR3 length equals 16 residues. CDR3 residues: CASSARDRGRDQPQHF. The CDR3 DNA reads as TGTGCCAGCAGCGCTCGGGACAGGGGGAGGGATCAGCCCCAGCATTTT.